This T cell receptor beta chain originates from a study of T-cell memory formation after mild COVID-19 (TCRdb year 2021). About the investigation overall: Most TCR sequence clusters were specific to one of the two donors. Two young, previously healthy adult volunteers, one female and one male, were included in the cohort. In a couple of donors, T-cell clones that expanded and contracted after mild COVID-19 were tracked by sequencing TCRalpha and TCRbeta repertoires over time. Broader findings and caveats from the paper: Some responding clones were found in pre-infection memory, which suggests that pre-existing cross-reactive memory T cells took part in the SARS-CoV-2 response. Only a couple of mild cases were covered in the study, and larger cohorts including severe cases with pre-infection samples were considered necessary. The second-wave clones that peaked on day 37 were not confirmed to be SARS-CoV-2 specific. Contracting CD4+ clones were found mainly in CM and EM memory subsets, while CD8+ clones were enriched in EMRA. Clones contracting from day 15 to 85 had balanced CD4/CD8 phenotypes, while a second wave expanding from day 15 to 37 was biased towards CD4+.

These reads were obtained on an Illumina NovaSeq 6000. TCRalpha and TCRbeta cDNA libraries were built by 5'RACE with constant-segment primers, adding sample barcodes and unique molecular identifiers. RNA was extracted from every sample with Trizol reagent. Libraries were amplified in two PCR steps, with a second sample barcode and Illumina TruSeq adapters added in the second step. Libraries were sequenced on an Illumina NovaSeq with 2 x 150 bp paired-end reads. As for the original processing: Reads were demultiplexed and collapsed into UMI-guided consensus sequences with migec v1.2.7. With mixcr v2.1.11, UMI consensuses were aligned to TRA and TRB V and J templates and assembled into clonotypes. Expanded or contracted clonotypes were those called significant by both edgeR and NoisET, with noise models trained on biological replicates. For edgeR calls, the thresholds were a false discovery rate-adjusted p below 0.01 and a log2 fold-change of 1. As an exploratory analysis of dynamics, max-normalized trajectories of the 1000 most abundant clonotypes were examined with PCA combined with hierarchical clustering. The CD4 or CD8 phenotype of responding clones was assigned using the separately sequenced CD4+ and CD8+ repertoires. TCRdb reprocessed the public reads (quality trimming at Q25 with fastp, clone calling with MiXCR) and kept in-frame beta chains. For every CDR3 protein sequence, its rows merge into one entry that carries the most common genes and DNA. These V and J calls rely on TCRdb rather than the paper's analysis. For this sample there are tens of thousands of distinct CDR3 sequences; around 6.1% appear just once. The ten largest clonotypes hold roughly 0.76% of the sample.

PBMCs were isolated by Ficoll-Paque density gradient centrifugation. There are many counts of this clonotype. Which antigen it targets is not known. Base-call qualities are not available, and no considerably larger clone is one nucleotide away. From its cysteine to its phenylalanine, the CDR3 spans 13 amino acids. Solely the CDR3 DNA is kept, with 39 bases framed from the first base. Sequences MNHEY (CDR1) and SVGAGI (CDR2) are obtained from the germline V gene. V loses 5 bases of germline sequence and J loses 5 bases, and the interval between the two ends is 12 bases. Sequencing was carried out using PBMCs or a T cell subset sorted from them (not recorded which). The chain uses TRBV6-5 and TRBJ2-5, and perhaps TRBD2 as D gene, on 6 matching bases. This clonotype originated in an adult who had mild COVID-19 (a few samples of this study predate the infection). The sample titles of this study are shuffled in the database, so cell type and time point are left out. The DNA sequence follows: TGTGCCAGCAGTACGACTAGGCGGGAGACCCAGTACTTC. This encodes CASSTTRRETQYF.